This is a list of T cell receptor beta chains from one sample in a study of Ad26.COV2.S vaccination and SARS-CoV-2 variants. Data came from immunoSEQ multiplex PCR; TCRdb stores just in-frame clones and leaves some out. This table holds roughly 450,000 clones, approximately 90% found once. The specimen was peripheral blood, collected in a trial of Ad26.COV2.S vaccine versus placebo. These receptors all come from a person between 18 and 65 years old who received the Ad26.COV2.S COVID-19 vaccine or a placebo. Each CDR3 is given with its conserved first and last residue. A D gene is named only where the DNA matches it firmly. For some rows the clone size is stated as once, few or many, or as a class when expanded; others skip it.

J gene | clone size | D gene | V gene | CDR3 protein | CDR3 DNA
TRBJ2-5 | . | TRBD2 | TRBV11-3 | CASSLDSFLGLAGHQETQYF | TGTGCCAGCAGCTTAGATTCCTTCTTGGGGCTAGCGGGCCACCAAGAGACCCAGTACTTC
TRBJ2-7 | . | TRBD2 | TRBV3-1/TRBV3-2 | CASSQDISGRSRGEQYF | TGTGCCAGCAGCCAAGATATAAGCGGGAGGTCCCGGGGGGAGCAGTACTTC
TRBJ1-1 | . | . | TRBV28 | CASSRRARHFNTEAFF | TGTGCCAGCAGTCGAAGGGCCCGACACTTTAACACTGAAGCTTTCTTT
TRBJ1-1 | . | . | TRBV6-4 | CASSDVGGSAEAFF | TGTGCCAGCAGTGACGTTGGGGGCTCGGCTGAAGCTTTCTTT
TRBJ1-2 | . | TRBD1 | TRBV15 | CATRAGTGDGYYGYTF | TGTGCCACCAGGGCCGGGACAGGCGATGGGTACTATGGCTACACCTTC
TRBJ2-1 | . | TRBD2 | TRBV29-1 | CSGGLAGGYNEQFF | TGCAGCGGCGGACTAGCGGGAGGGTACAATGAGCAGTTCTTC
TRBJ2-7 | . | . | TRBV4-3 | CASSQGTRDIFYEQYF | TGCGCCAGCAGCCAAGGGACGCGGGACATTTTCTACGAGCAGTACTTC
TRBJ2-2 | . | . | TRBV7-2 | CASGFHRRPGELFF | TGTGCCAGCGGGTTTCATCGTAGGCCCGGGGAGCTGTTTTTT
TRBJ2-7 | once | TRBD2 | TRBV30 | CAFGTNDYEQYF | TGTGCCTTCGGGACTAACGACTACGAGCAGTACTTC
TRBJ2-5 | . | . | TRBV18 | CASSPSETQYF | TGTGCCAGCTCACCATCGGAGACCCAGTACTTC
TRBJ2-7 | . | TRBD1 | TRBV4-3 | CASSLLHRGVYEQYF | TGCGCCAGCAGCCTTCTCCACAGGGGGGTGTACGAGCAGTACTTC
TRBJ2-2 | . | TRBD2 | TRBV11-3 | CASSLREESGELFF | TGTGCCAGCAGCTTGCGGGAGGAGTCCGGGGAGCTGTTTTTT
TRBJ2-1 | once | . | TRBV27 | CASSLSGGNEQFF | TGTGCCAGCAGTTTATCGGGGGGCAATGAGCAGTTCTTC
TRBJ2-2 | . | . | TRBV7-2 | CASSLVATTTGELFF | TGTGCCAGCAGCTTAGTAGCCACGACCACCGGGGAGCTGTTTTTT
TRBJ1-1 | once | . | TRBV6-5 | CASSYFRAGGGTEAFF | TGTGCCAGCAGTTATTTTCGGGCGGGGGGTGGCACTGAAGCTTTCTTT
TRBJ2-1 | . | . | TRBV25-1 | CASSRGLNEQFF | TGTGCCAGCAGTAGGGGACTTAATGAGCAGTTCTTC
TRBJ1-4 | . | . | TRBV28 | CASRGGVEKLFF | TGTGCCAGCAGGGGGGGTGTTGAAAAACTGTTTTTT
TRBJ2-3 | . | TRBD2 | TRBV5-6 | CASSLTSGSTDTQYF | TGTGCCAGCAGCTTGACTAGCGGGAGCACAGATACGCAGTATTTT
TRBJ2-3 | . | TRBD2 | TRBV12-5 | CASGLVPGLAGVEPTDTQYF | TGTGCTAGTGGTTTGGTACCGGGACTAGCGGGAGTGGAGCCCACAGATACGCAGTATTTT
TRBJ1-4 | . | . | TRBV4-3 | CASSQERWAFHALDEKLFF | TGCGCCAGCAGCCAAGAGCGGTGGGCATTCCATGCCCTCGATGAAAAACTGTTTTTT
TRBJ1-2 | . | . | TRBV6-5 | CASSYGTGYTF | TGTGCCAGCAGTTACGGGACTGGCTACACCTTC
TRBJ2-3 | . | . | TRBV6-5 | CASSWKRRTSTDTQYF | TGTGCCAGCAGTTGGAAGCGGAGAACTAGCACAGATACGCAGTATTTT
TRBJ2-7 | . | . | TRBV30 | CAWMARNYEQYF | TGTGCCTGGATGGCTCGTAATTACGAGCAGTACTTC
TRBJ2-2 | . | . | TRBV7-8 | CATQGGFGELFF | TGTGCCACCCAAGGGGGTTTCGGGGAGCTGTTTTTT
TRBJ2-7 | . | . | TRBV6-5 | CASRDRQGGSYEQYF | TGTGCCAGCAGGGATCGACAGGGAGGGTCCTACGAGCAGTACTTC
TRBJ2-7 | . | TRBD2 | TRBV28 | CASQRLAGGKFYEQYF | TGTGCCAGCCAAAGGCTAGCGGGGGGCAAGTTCTACGAGCAGTACTTC
TRBJ2-7 | . | . | TRBV5-8 | CASRSGTQDPYEQYF | TGTGCCAGCAGGTCCGGGACCCAGGATCCCTACGAGCAGTACTTC
TRBJ2-2 | once | TRBD2 | TRBV5-4 | CASTEPGLEGGELFF | TGTGCCAGCACCGAACCGGGACTAGAAGGCGGGGAGCTGTTTTTT
TRBJ1-1 | once | . | TRBV5-5 | CASSLEVGRLNTEAFF | TGTGCCAGCAGCTTGGAGGTGGGCAGGTTGAACACTGAAGCTTTCTTT
TRBJ1-1 | few | . | TRBV7-2 | CASSPASGRVVRAFF | TGTGCCAGCAGCCCTGCCTCCGGCAGGGTGGTGAGGGCTTTCTTT
TRBJ2-2 | . | . | TRBV7-8 | CASSFNGELFF | TGTGCCAGCAGCTTTAACGGGGAGCTGTTTTTT
TRBJ2-2 | . | . | TRBV28 | CASSLERGGELFF | TGTGCCAGCAGTTTAGAACGGGGAGGGGAGCTGTTTTTT
TRBJ2-5 | . | . | TRBV4-1 | CASSHLGVGGGETQYF | TGCGCCAGCAGCCATCTCGGGGTAGGGGGGGGAGAGACCCAGTACTTC
TRBJ2-1 | few | TRBD2 | TRBV4-2 | CASSQGPISGANEQFF | TGTGCCAGCAGCCAAGGGCCCATTAGCGGGGCCAATGAGCAGTTCTTC
TRBJ2-1 | . | TRBD1 | TRBV7-9 | CASSPRQGFGEQFF | TGTGCCAGCAGCCCCCGACAGGGCTTTGGTGAGCAGTTCTTC
TRBJ2-2 | . | TRBD2 | TRBV30 | CAWAGTTINTGELFF | TGTGCCTGGGCCGGGACTACCATCAACACCGGGGAGCTGTTTTTT
TRBJ2-3 | once | TRBD2 | TRBV7-2 | CASSHHSGRPTDTQYF | TGTGCCAGCAGCCACCATAGCGGGAGGCCCACAGATACGCAGTATTTT
TRBJ1-1 | . | . | TRBV5-3 | CARSRSHGGGAWMNTEAFF | TGTGCCAGAAGCCGATCCCATGGGGGGGGCGCGTGGATGAACACTGAAGCTTTCTTT
TRBJ2-7 | many | TRBD1 | TRBV28 | CASSPLGGDRGLTYEQYF | TGTGCCAGCAGCCCCCTAGGCGGGGACAGGGGCCTAACCTACGAGCAGTACTTC
TRBJ2-7 | . | TRBD1 | TRBV27 | CASSLSGQGAYEQYF | TGTGCCAGCAGTTTATCGGGGCAGGGGGCCTACGAGCAGTACTTC
TRBJ1-1 | . | . | TRBV28 | CASSTMVINTEAFF | TGTGCCAGCAGTACTATGGTAATAAACACTGAAGCTTTCTTT
TRBJ2-1 | . | . | TRBV29-1 | CSVDVAPSYNEQFF | TGCAGCGTTGACGTAGCTCCCTCCTACAATGAGCAGTTCTTC
TRBJ2-1 | . | TRBD2 | TRBV4-3 | CASSQNPLSPGLAGRSYNEQFF | TGCGCCAGCAGCCAGAACCCCCTCTCCCCGGGACTAGCGGGTCGTTCCTACAATGAGCAGTTCTTC
TRBJ1-1 | . | . | TRBV29-1 | CSVEDELNTEAFF | TGCAGCGTTGAGGACGAATTGAACACTGAAGCTTTCTTT
TRBJ1-5 | . | TRBD1 | TRBV4-3 | CASSQDRTGGNQPQHF | TGCGCCAGCAGCCAAGATCGGACAGGCGGTAATCAGCCCCAGCATTTT
TRBJ1-1 | once | . | TRBV30 | CAWSVRRMNTEAFF | TGTGCCTGGAGTGTACGCCGGATGAACACTGAAGCTTTCTTT
TRBJ1-6 | . | TRBD1 | TRBV30 | CAWATGTEDSPLHF | TGTGCCTGGGCGACCGGGACAGAGGATTCACCCCTCCACTTT
TRBJ2-5 | . | . | TRBV25-1 | CASSQGETQYF | TGTGCCAGCAGTCAGGGGGAGACCCAGTACTTC
TRBJ2-7 | . | . | TRBV28 | CASMGAGNSYEQYF | TGTGCCAGCATGGGGGCGGGGAACTCCTACGAGCAGTACTTC
TRBJ2-7 | . | . | TRBV29-1 | CSVVGDPYEQYF | TGCAGCGTTGTGGGGGACCCCTACGAGCAGTACTTC
TRBJ1-6 | . | . | TRBV21-1 | CASSKVLDPKVHQRDSPLHF | TGTGCCAGCAGCAAAGTCCTGGATCCCAAGGTCCACCAGAGGGATTCACCCCTCCACTTT
TRBJ2-7 | . | TRBD2 | TRBV5-4 | CASSIGTTPIYEQYF | TGTGCCAGCAGCATCGGGACTACCCCAATCTACGAGCAGTACTTC
TRBJ2-2 | . | . | TRBV30 | CAWSVASLNTGELFF | TGTGCCTGGAGTGTAGCGAGTCTGAACACCGGGGAGCTGTTTTTT
TRBJ2-7 | . | . | TRBV4-1 | CASSQVAEPYEQYF | TGCGCCAGCAGCCAAGTTGCCGAACCCTACGAGCAGTACTTC